This T cell receptor (beta chain) was sequenced for a study of beta chain features in type 1 diabetes. The study's findings and limits: Significant though moderate, a shortening of TCRB CDR3s appeared in all four CD4+ subsets of Type 1 diabetes patients.

The whole isolated RNA underwent reverse transcription, so sequencing captured expressed TCRB transcripts. Assay used: immunoSEQ multiplex PCR; TCRdb lists only in-frame clones, some missing. The top ten hold almost 0.02% of the sample, which has 200,000 to 250,000 clones, approximately 15% seen once. Trimming at V came to 7 bases and at J to 5 bases, leaving 6 bases not matched to a gene. Germline V gene data show CDR1 as LNHDA and CDR2 as SQIVND (reference sequence). The CDR3 has 13 residues. A few counts support this clone. Its antigen is still unknown. This sequence joins TRBV19 and TRBJ2-5; 8 positions agree with TRBD1. Sequencing used naive CD4+ T cells from blood. This receptor was obtained from a man aged 30-40 years with type 1 diabetes. CDR3 nucleotide sequence: TGTGCCAGTACCACCGGACAGGGTGAGACCCAGTACTTC. It encodes CASTTGQGETQYF. Full variable domain (rest looked up from reference TRBV19 and TRBJ2-5): DGGITQSPKYLFRKEGQNVTLSCEQNLNHDAMYWYRQDPGQGLRLIYYSQIVNDFQKGDIAEGYSVSREKKESFPLTVTSAQKNPTAFYLCASTTGQGETQYFGPGTRLLVL.